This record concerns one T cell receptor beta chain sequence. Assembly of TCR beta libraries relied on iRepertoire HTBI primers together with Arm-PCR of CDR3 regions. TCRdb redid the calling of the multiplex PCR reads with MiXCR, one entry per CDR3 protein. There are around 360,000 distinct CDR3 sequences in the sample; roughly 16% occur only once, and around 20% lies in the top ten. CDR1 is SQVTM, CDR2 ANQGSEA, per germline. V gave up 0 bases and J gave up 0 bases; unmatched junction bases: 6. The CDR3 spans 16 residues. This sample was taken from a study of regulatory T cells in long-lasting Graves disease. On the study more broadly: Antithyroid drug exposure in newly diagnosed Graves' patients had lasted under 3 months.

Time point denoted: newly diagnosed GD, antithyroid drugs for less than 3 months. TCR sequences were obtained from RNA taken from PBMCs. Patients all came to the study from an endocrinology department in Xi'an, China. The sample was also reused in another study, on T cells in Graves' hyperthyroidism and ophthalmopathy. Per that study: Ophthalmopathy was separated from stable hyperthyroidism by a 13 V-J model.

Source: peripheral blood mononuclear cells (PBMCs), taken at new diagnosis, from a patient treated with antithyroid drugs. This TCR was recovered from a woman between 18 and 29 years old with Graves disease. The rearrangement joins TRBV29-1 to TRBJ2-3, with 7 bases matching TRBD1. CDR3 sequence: CSVEDPHRGSTDTQYF. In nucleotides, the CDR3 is TGCAGCGTTGAAGATCCCCACAGGGGAAGCACAGATACGCAGTATTTT.